The source of this TCR beta chain is a study of long-term antiretroviral therapy in people with HIV (dated by TCRdb to between 2021 and 2023). General notes on the study: The earliest samples were collected approximately a decade before the 2015 WHO recommendation for immediate ART, a period when ART was typically delayed until CD4 counts fell. Whether ART initiation and durable HIV suppression were associated with changes in peripheral blood TRB repertoire composition and diversity was tested in a retrospective serial study. The cohort contributed about 190 cryopreserved PBMC samples from 30 to 35 adults with confirmed HIV infection, collected serially over a mean of approximately 6 years (range 1-12). Among the 30 to 35 participants with HIV, eleven to twelve were female. Test extractions of a monoclonal T-cell line alongside 33 polyclonal samples showed no cross-contamination during QIAcube processing. Study-wide findings and limitations: Starting ART was linked to a significant rise in TRB diversity, yet even after long-term ART the diversity remained significantly lower than in transplant donor controls. No data were available on ART adherence, viral resistance or therapy changes, limiting inferences about post-ART repertoire changes. The samples were dated from about 2003 to 2018, and the ART regimens that were used may be less effective than current ART regimens. Expanded TRB clones identified before ART initiation dominated the repertoire at all time points, although this dominance fluctuated and declined in many PLHIV after ART. Narrower CDR3 length ranges were observed in HIV repertoires than in controls, and an antigen-experienced repertoire with only a slight naive shift after ART was suggested by the network structure. Unsorted PBMC were profiled instead of sorted CD4+ and CD8+ T cells because pre-ART samples had limited cell numbers. Limited PBMC availability meant only the TCR beta chain was sequenced, without alpha chain pairing.

To be included, a participant needed at least one PBMC sample from before ART initiation plus at least two post-ART samples. All participants with HIV were treated in the United States of America. Before DNA extraction, cryopreserved samples of about 1-11 million PBMC were thawed and then washed. At the time of the earliest PBMC sample, participants with HIV were aged between about 23 and 54 years. PBMC samples were contributed by each participant from 1-4 timepoints before ART initiation and 2-8 timepoints after ART initiation, with a median of 7 samples. Serial HIV viral load, CD4+ T-cell count, ART history and demographic data were obtained for every participant. A Qiagen kit on a QIAcube was used to extract genomic DNA from unsorted PBMC, with samples processed in batches of 12. The V end loses 4 bases and the J end loses 3 bases, and a stretch of 12 bases separates them. The CDR3 covers 14 residues, taking in both the cysteine and the phenylalanine. Only CDR3 DNA remains: 42 bases, in frame from the first base. From the germline V gene, CDR1 is SGHDN and CDR2 is FVKESK.

Note on this clone: Its binding antigen is unknown. There are no base qualities to consult, and no much larger clone falls within one base.

The immunoSEQ hsTCRB v3.0 assay was used at survey level resolution to sequence the TRB variable region. The targeted TRB sequencing depth was about 40,000-50,000 T-cell genomes per sample. An Illumina MiSeq with a v3 150-cycle kit was used to sequence the pooled TRB libraries. The original pipeline was this. Analysis of repertoires was carried out in R inside a reproducible Nextflow workflow spanning QC, data transformation and analysis. LymphoSeq2, an R package for exploring AIRR-Seq data, was used to implement custom analyses. Several samples that produced fewer than 5000 total TRB sequences were removed, so approximately 190 HIV repertoires were analyzed. Among the approximately 200 retained HIV repertoires, some 57 were collected before ART initiation and 120 to 140 were collected after ART initiation. Repertoires were downsampled to 5000 TRB nucleotide sequences, and summary statistics were averaged over 100 downsampling iterations. The analysis kept only TRB sequences whose CDR3 regions were at least seven amino acids long. Diversity was measured with a Shannon entropy-derived clonality score and the Gini coefficient. In the repertoire networks, any two of the top 5000 CDR3 amino acid sequences were linked whenever the two sequences differed by an edit distance of one. GLIPH2 predicted antigen specificity groups and MHC restriction for TRB CDR3 amino acid sequences. CDR3 amino acid sequences were matched against VDJdb and McPAS-TCR to flag known CMV, EBV, HIV or tissue antigen associations. Pre-ART, post-ART and control groups were compared with Wilcoxon signed-rank tests and Holm-Bonferroni correction. TCRdb limited this immuneACCESS table to in-frame rearrangements with V and J called. A share of clones is missing; checked studies link under half to unresolved V genes, and the rest is unexplained. V, J and clone size are taken as reported in that table, and D and trimming were inferred from the DNA itself. This sample holds 23,000 or so clones; approximately 80% were observed only once. The top ten clones comprise approximately 16% of the sample.

The chain joins TRBV14 to TRBJ1-1; TRBD1 is a possible D gene, resting on 5 matching bases. The TCR sequence derives from a man aged 25 to 40 with HIV. The source material was unsorted PBMCs, sampled approximately 4.3 years after starting antiretroviral therapy. CDR3 region: CASSPGPRDTEAFF. Here is the DNA: TGTGCCAGCAGCCCCGGGCCCAGGGACACTGAAGCTTTCTTT.